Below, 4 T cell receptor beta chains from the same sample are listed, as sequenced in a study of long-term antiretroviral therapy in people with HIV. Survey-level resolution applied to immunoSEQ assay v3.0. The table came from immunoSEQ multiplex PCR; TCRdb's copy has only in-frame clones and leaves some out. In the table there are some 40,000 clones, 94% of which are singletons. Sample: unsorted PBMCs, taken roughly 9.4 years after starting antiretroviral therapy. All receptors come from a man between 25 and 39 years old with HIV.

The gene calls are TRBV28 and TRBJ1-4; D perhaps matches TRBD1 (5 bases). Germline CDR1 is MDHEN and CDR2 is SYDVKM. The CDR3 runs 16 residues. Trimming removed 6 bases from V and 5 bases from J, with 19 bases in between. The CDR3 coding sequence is TGTGCCAGCAGGCCTGTGGGGGTGATTCGAAATGAAAAACTGTTTTTT. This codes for CASRPVGVIRNEKLFF.

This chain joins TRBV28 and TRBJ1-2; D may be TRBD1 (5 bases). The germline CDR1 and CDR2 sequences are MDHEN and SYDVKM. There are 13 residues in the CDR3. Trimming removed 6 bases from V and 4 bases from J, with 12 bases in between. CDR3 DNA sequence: TGTGCCAGCAGGCCACAGGCAACCTATGGCTACACCTTC. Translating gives CASRPQATYGYTF.

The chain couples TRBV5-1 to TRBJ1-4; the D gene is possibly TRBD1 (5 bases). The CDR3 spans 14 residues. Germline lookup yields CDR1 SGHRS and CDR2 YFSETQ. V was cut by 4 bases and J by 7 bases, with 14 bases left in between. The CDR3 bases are TGCGCCAGCAGCCTACTTGGGGGTGGTGAAAAACTGTTTTTT. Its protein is CASSLLGGGEKLFF.

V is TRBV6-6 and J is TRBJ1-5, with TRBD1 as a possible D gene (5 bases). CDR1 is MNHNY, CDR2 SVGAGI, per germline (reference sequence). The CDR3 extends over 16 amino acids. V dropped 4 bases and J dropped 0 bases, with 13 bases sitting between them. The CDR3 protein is CASSFKTAYSNQPQHF. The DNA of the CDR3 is TGTGCCAGCAGTTTCAAGACAGCTTATAGCAATCAGCCCCAGCATTTT.